This TCR beta chain was sequenced in a study of Graves' ophthalmopathy and Graves' hyperthyroidism. Broader study findings: Among expanded thyroid clonotypes above 0.001 frequency, most also occurred in blood. Distinction of ophthalmopathy from stable hyperthyroidism by a 13-signature model reached nearly 90% sensitivity and approximately 80% specificity.

V lost 5 bases, J lost 7 bases, and 17 bases lay in between. Germline CDR1 reads MNHEY; CDR2 reads SMNVEV (reference sequence). This CDR3 spans 15 amino acids. Pregnancy or lactation, uncontrolled infections and other autoimmune diseases were grounds for excluding patients. As diagnostic evidence, clinical symptoms, serum thyroxine, TRAb, thyroid ultrasound and orbital computed tomography were relied upon. This clonotype was counted only a few times. Its antigen is unknown. Researchers took RNA transcripts and amplified TCR beta CDR3 regions from them. Second-round multiplex PCR followed a first-round RT-PCR using HTBI primers. TCRdb reprocessed the multiplex PCR reads with MiXCR, giving one entry per CDR3 protein. Of 500,000 to 700,000 distinct CDR3 sequences listed, about 24% were seen once; the top ten hold around 7%.

The sequenced material came from peripheral blood. The clonotype originates from a woman under 30 with stable Graves' hyperthyroidism. Some clones in this sample may be carry-over from other donors' samples. The gene calls are TRBV27 and TRBJ2-2, with D unresolved. CDR3 loop: CASSPYRTLSGELFF. In DNA form, the CDR3 reads TGTGCCAGCAGTCCTTACCGGACCCTGAGCGGGGAGCTGTTTTTT.